This is a list of T cell receptor beta chains from one sample in a study of memory CD8 T cells in hepatitis C reinfection. The table came from immunoSEQ multiplex PCR; TCRdb's copy has only in-frame clones and leaves some out. The data show 35,000 to 50,000 clones, 88% seen once. Sequencing was carried out using naive CD8+ T cells sorted from blood. All receptors come from a man younger than 35 with hepatitis C virus infection. The CDR3 runs from the conserved cysteine through the conserved F or W. D genes are given only for firm matches. Clone size is given for some rows only: seen once, a few or many times, or a class if the clone is expanded.

abundance: once; v_gene: TRBV19; j_gene: TRBJ2-7; d_gene: .; CDR3aa: CASSVDRSSYEQYF; CDR3nt: TGTGCCAGTAGTGTCGACAGGTCTTCCTACGAGCAGTACTTC
abundance: .; v_gene: TRBV19; j_gene: TRBJ1-6; d_gene: TRBD1; CDR3aa: CASSTLTGGSAPLHF; CDR3nt: TGTGCCAGTAGTACCTTGACAGGGGGCTCGGCACCCCTCCACTTT
abundance: .; v_gene: TRBV6-7; j_gene: TRBJ1-4; d_gene: TRBD1; CDR3aa: CASSRDRGGEKLFF; CDR3nt: TGTGCCAGCAGTAGGGACAGGGGAGGTGAAAAACTGTTTTTT
abundance: .; v_gene: TRBV19; j_gene: TRBJ1-5; d_gene: .; CDR3aa: CASSISSNQPQHF; CDR3nt: TGTGCCAGTAGTATTAGTAGCAATCAGCCCCAGCATTTT
abundance: .; v_gene: TRBV7-8; j_gene: TRBJ2-7; d_gene: TRBD1; CDR3aa: CASSLSTGPGEQYF; CDR3nt: TGTGCCAGCAGTTTATCGACAGGGCCAGGCGAGCAGTACTTC
abundance: .; v_gene: TRBV27; j_gene: TRBJ2-1; d_gene: TRBD2; CDR3aa: CASSLGGDEQFF; CDR3nt: TGTGCCAGCAGTTTGGGAGGGGATGAGCAGTTCTTC
abundance: .; v_gene: TRBV27; j_gene: TRBJ2-1; d_gene: TRBD2; CDR3aa: CASSSPTSGRAIDDEQFF; CDR3nt: TGTGCCAGCAGTTCCCCGACTAGCGGGAGGGCCATTGATGATGAGCAGTTCTTC
abundance: .; v_gene: TRBV5-1; j_gene: TRBJ2-7; d_gene: TRBD2; CDR3aa: CASSLEGTALAGDYEQYF; CDR3nt: TGCGCCAGCAGCTTGGAAGGTACGGCCCTAGCGGGGGACTACGAGCAGTACTTC
abundance: .; v_gene: TRBV5-1; j_gene: TRBJ2-2; d_gene: .; CDR3aa: CASSFSYPGELFF; CDR3nt: TGCGCCAGCAGCTTTAGCTATCCCGGGGAGCTGTTTTTT
abundance: once; v_gene: TRBV10-3; j_gene: TRBJ1-1; d_gene: TRBD1; CDR3aa: CAISGQGENTEAFF; CDR3nt: TGTGCCATCAGTGGACAGGGGGAGAACACTGAAGCTTTCTTT
abundance: .; v_gene: TRBV11-3; j_gene: TRBJ2-7; d_gene: .; CDR3aa: CASSLGTSYEQYF; CDR3nt: TGTGCCAGCAGCTTGGGCACCTCCTACGAGCAGTACTTC
abundance: .; v_gene: TRBV5-4; j_gene: TRBJ1-3; d_gene: .; CDR3aa: CASSFSGSVGNTIYF; CDR3nt: TGTGCCAGCAGCTTTTCGGGTTCAGTTGGAAACACCATATATTTT
abundance: .; v_gene: TRBV2; j_gene: TRBJ2-7; d_gene: .; CDR3aa: CASSVGANPYEQYF; CDR3nt: TGTGCCAGCAGTGTCGGTGCAAACCCCTACGAGCAGTACTTC
abundance: once; v_gene: TRBV7-8; j_gene: TRBJ2-5; d_gene: .; CDR3aa: CASSSTGQETQYF; CDR3nt: TGTGCCAGCAGCTCGACAGGCCAAGAGACCCAGTACTTC
abundance: .; v_gene: TRBV7-6; j_gene: TRBJ2-3; d_gene: .; CDR3aa: CASSLAGGTDTQYF; CDR3nt: TGTGCCAGCAGCTTAGCAGGAGGTACAGATACGCAGTATTTT
abundance: .; v_gene: TRBV4-1; j_gene: TRBJ2-2; d_gene: .; CDR3aa: CASSRRGTGELFF; CDR3nt: TGCGCCAGCAGCCGAAGAGGAACCGGGGAGCTGTTTTTT
abundance: .; v_gene: TRBV7-2; j_gene: TRBJ2-7; d_gene: TRBD2; CDR3aa: CASSLGGLAEIPYEQYF; CDR3nt: TGTGCCAGCAGCTTAGGGGGACTAGCGGAGATCCCCTACGAGCAGTACTTC
abundance: .; v_gene: TRBV19; j_gene: TRBJ2-1; d_gene: .; CDR3aa: CASSLLASSSYNEQFF; CDR3nt: TGTGCCAGTAGTCTCCTAGCGAGTAGCTCCTACAATGAGCAGTTCTTC
abundance: .; v_gene: TRBV12-5; j_gene: TRBJ2-1; d_gene: TRBD2; CDR3aa: CASGSSLGTTRGDEQFF; CDR3nt: TGTGCTAGTGGTTCCAGCCTCGGGACTACTCGGGGAGATGAGCAGTTCTTC
abundance: .; v_gene: TRBV19; j_gene: TRBJ1-1; d_gene: TRBD1; CDR3aa: CASSIRDRTEAFF; CDR3nt: TGTGCCAGTAGTATCCGGGACAGAACTGAAGCTTTCTTT
abundance: .; v_gene: TRBV19; j_gene: TRBJ2-1; d_gene: TRBD2; CDR3aa: CATEGLASGEQFF; CDR3nt: TGTGCCACTGAGGGACTAGCAAGCGGTGAGCAGTTCTTC
abundance: .; v_gene: TRBV7-2; j_gene: TRBJ2-5; d_gene: TRBD2; CDR3aa: CASSLLAGEIQEAQYF; CDR3nt: TGTGCCAGCAGCCTACTAGCGGGGGAGATCCAAGAGGCCCAGTACTTC
abundance: .; v_gene: TRBV28; j_gene: TRBJ1-5; d_gene: .; CDR3aa: CASSPLRGSNQPQHF; CDR3nt: TGTGCCAGCAGTCCCCTCAGGGGTAGCAATCAGCCCCAGCATTTT
abundance: once; v_gene: TRBV19; j_gene: TRBJ1-1; d_gene: TRBD1; CDR3aa: CASTPGGSAFF; CDR3nt: TGTGCCAGTACCCCAGGGGGGTCGGCTTTCTTT
abundance: .; v_gene: TRBV4-2; j_gene: TRBJ2-7; d_gene: .; CDR3aa: CASSQDRGDSYEQYF; CDR3nt: TGTGCCAGCAGCCAAGACCGCGGGGACTCCTACGAGCAGTACTTC
abundance: .; v_gene: TRBV7-9; j_gene: TRBJ1-1; d_gene: .; CDR3aa: CASSLDGMNTEAFF; CDR3nt: TGTGCCAGCAGCTTAGACGGGATGAACACTGAAGCTTTCTTT
abundance: .; v_gene: TRBV9; j_gene: TRBJ2-1; d_gene: .; CDR3aa: CASSVSEDEQFF; CDR3nt: TGTGCCAGCAGCGTGTCGGAGGATGAGCAGTTCTTC
abundance: .; v_gene: TRBV6-4; j_gene: TRBJ2-1; d_gene: TRBD2; CDR3aa: CASSQRLAGSYNEQFF; CDR3nt: TGTGCCAGCAGCCAGCGACTAGCGGGCTCCTACAATGAGCAGTTCTTC
abundance: once; v_gene: TRBV25-1; j_gene: TRBJ1-1; d_gene: .; CDR3aa: CASSEEFAPEAFF; CDR3nt: TGTGCCAGCAGTGAAGAGTTCGCGCCTGAAGCTTTCTTT
abundance: .; v_gene: TRBV5-1; j_gene: TRBJ2-2; d_gene: TRBD2; CDR3aa: CASSLGLAGASNTGELFF; CDR3nt: TGCGCCAGCAGCCTCGGACTAGCGGGGGCCTCGAACACCGGGGAGCTGTTTTTT
abundance: .; v_gene: TRBV7-9; j_gene: TRBJ1-2; d_gene: TRBD1; CDR3aa: CASSHFRQGALGYGYTF; CDR3nt: TGTGCCAGCAGCCATTTCCGACAGGGAGCCCTCGGCTATGGCTACACCTTC
abundance: .; v_gene: TRBV7-9; j_gene: TRBJ2-1; d_gene: TRBD2; CDR3aa: CASKGAGGRNEQFF; CDR3nt: TGTGCCAGCAAGGGTGCGGGAGGTCGTAATGAGCAGTTCTTC
abundance: .; v_gene: TRBV4-1; j_gene: TRBJ2-3; d_gene: TRBD1; CDR3aa: CASRKGQGAADTQYF; CDR3nt: TGCGCCAGCAGAAAGGGACAGGGGGCGGCAGATACGCAGTATTTT
abundance: .; v_gene: TRBV9; j_gene: TRBJ2-2; d_gene: .; CDR3aa: CASSEASSGELFF; CDR3nt: TGTGCCAGCAGCGAAGCGTCATCCGGGGAGCTGTTTTTT
abundance: few; v_gene: TRBV9; j_gene: TRBJ1-4; d_gene: .; CDR3aa: CASSVGSPQGRDEKLFF; CDR3nt: TGTGCCAGCAGCGTAGGATCCCCTCAGGGGAGAGACGAAAAACTGTTTTTT
abundance: few; v_gene: TRBV2; j_gene: TRBJ1-1; d_gene: TRBD1; CDR3aa: CASSGPGTGPNTEAFF; CDR3nt: TGTGCCAGCAGTGGTCCCGGGACAGGGCCGAACACTGAAGCTTTCTTT
abundance: .; v_gene: TRBV19; j_gene: TRBJ1-2; d_gene: TRBD1; CDR3aa: CASSIDRGQGGYTF; CDR3nt: TGTGCCAGTAGTATCGACAGGGGGCAGGGTGGCTACACCTTC
abundance: .; v_gene: TRBV6-5; j_gene: TRBJ2-5; d_gene: .; CDR3aa: CASSYWGRKETQYF; CDR3nt: TGTGCCAGCAGTTATTGGGGCAGAAAAGAGACCCAGTACTTC
abundance: .; v_gene: TRBV10-1; j_gene: TRBJ1-4; d_gene: TRBD1; CDR3aa: CASSPRRWGTAYEKLFF; CDR3nt: TGCGCCAGCAGTCCCCGTCGATGGGGGACAGCTTATGAAAAACTGTTTTTT
abundance: once; v_gene: TRBV6-1; j_gene: TRBJ2-7; d_gene: .; CDR3aa: CASSAPRQASYEQYF; CDR3nt: TGTGCCAGCAGTGCCCCGAGACAGGCTTCCTACGAGCAGTACTTC
abundance: .; v_gene: TRBV5-5; j_gene: TRBJ2-7; d_gene: .; CDR3aa: CASTKQGLTYEQYF; CDR3nt: TGTGCCAGCACCAAGCAGGGTTTAACCTACGAGCAGTACTTC
abundance: .; v_gene: TRBV5-6; j_gene: TRBJ2-1; d_gene: TRBD2; CDR3aa: CASSLAGTSGSSYNEQFF; CDR3nt: TGTGCCAGCAGCTTGGCCGGGACTAGCGGGAGTTCCTACAATGAGCAGTTCTTC
abundance: few; v_gene: TRBV6-5; j_gene: TRBJ1-4; d_gene: .; CDR3aa: CASSYSGGANEKLFF; CDR3nt: TGTGCCAGCAGTTACTCGGGAGGGGCGAACGAAAAACTGTTTTTT
abundance: .; v_gene: TRBV2; j_gene: TRBJ1-5; d_gene: TRBD1; CDR3aa: CASSDYQGALDQPQHF; CDR3nt: TGTGCCAGCAGTGATTATCAGGGGGCGCTTGATCAGCCCCAGCATTTT
abundance: .; v_gene: TRBV9; j_gene: TRBJ2-1; d_gene: TRBD2; CDR3aa: CASSVGTSAYNEQFF; CDR3nt: TGTGCCAGCAGCGTAGGGACTAGCGCTTACAATGAGCAGTTCTTC
abundance: .; v_gene: TRBV15; j_gene: TRBJ1-5; d_gene: TRBD1; CDR3aa: CATSSRSAMTGTNQPQHF; CDR3nt: TGTGCCACCAGCTCCCGATCGGCTATGACAGGGACTAATCAGCCCCAGCATTTT
abundance: .; v_gene: TRBV11-2; j_gene: TRBJ2-3; d_gene: .; CDR3aa: CASSPLRTATSTDTQYF; CDR3nt: TGTGCCAGCAGCCCACTGAGGACAGCGACTAGCACAGATACGCAGTATTTT
abundance: .; v_gene: TRBV19; j_gene: TRBJ2-7; d_gene: TRBD2; CDR3aa: CASSPGTSGYEQYF; CDR3nt: TGTGCCAGTAGCCCCGGGACTAGCGGCTACGAGCAGTACTTC
abundance: .; v_gene: TRBV11-2; j_gene: TRBJ1-4; d_gene: .; CDR3aa: CASSATLGGEKLFF; CDR3nt: TGTGCCAGCAGCGCGACCCTTGGAGGTGAAAAACTGTTTTTT
abundance: once; v_gene: TRBV5-4; j_gene: TRBJ2-7; d_gene: .; CDR3aa: CASSSTYEQYF; CDR3nt: TGTGCCAGCAGTAGTACCTACGAGCAGTACTTC
abundance: .; v_gene: TRBV21-1; j_gene: TRBJ2-1; d_gene: .; CDR3aa: CASSKFRSHNEQFF; CDR3nt: TGTGCCAGCAGCAAATTCCGCAGTCACAATGAGCAGTTCTTC
abundance: .; v_gene: TRBV7-2; j_gene: TRBJ2-1; d_gene: TRBD2; CDR3aa: CASSSGTSPSDEQFF; CDR3nt: TGTGCCAGCAGCTCCGGGACTAGCCCGTCGGATGAGCAGTTCTTC